What follows describes a single TCR beta chain. The antigen this receptor binds is unknown. No much larger clone is present one base from it, and per-base qualities are unavailable. The data are from a study of regulatory T cells in long-lasting Graves disease (dated by TCRdb to about 2021). About the investigation overall: Persistent Graves' disease was defined as antithyroid drug treatment for over 5 years with persistently positive TSH receptor autoantibodies. The study was registered as a clinical trial and conducted in China. A total of around 35 samples were covered by TCR sequencing, comprising roughly 13 persistent and around 20 newly diagnosed Graves' disease patients. In the clinical cohort, patients with persistent Graves' disease had used antithyroid drugs for an average of around 10 years. Peripheral blood TCR sequencing and RNA sequencing compared persistent Graves' disease patients with newly diagnosed Graves' disease patients.

Library generation was performed with multiplex PCR. The instrument was an Illumina HiSeq 4000. CDR3 regions were amplified by Arm-PCR with iRepertoire HTBI primers to construct TCR beta libraries. PCR products were gel purified before sequencing. Regarding the original processing steps: Gene usage analysis of CDR3 amino acid clonotypes used the 62 TRBV and about 15 TRBJ segments found across samples. COPE and FqMerger were used to merge the filtered high-quality paired reads into contigs. Contigs were aligned with BLAST to IMGT TRBV, TRBD and TRBJ reference genes, and CDR3 was defined per IMGT. Clonotypes above 0.1% frequency were classified as highly expanded clones. Repertoire diversity was measured by Shannon entropy, and V-J evenness by the Gini coefficient. A clonotype found in more than one individual was treated as public. The raw public data were reprocessed by TCRdb itself: fastp quality trimming at Q25, MiXCR clonotype calling, in-frame beta chains only. Rows are combined by CDR3 protein, so each entry shows the most common genes and DNA. These V and J calls derive from TCRdb rather than the authors' analysis. For this sample the table gives approximately 500,000 distinct CDR3 sequences, of which under 25% were detected only once. The ten most abundant clones make up about 6.6% of the sample.

The CDR3 covers 14 residues, taking in both the cysteine and the phenylalanine. The entry retains the CDR3 DNA only, 42 bases that are in frame from base 1. Trimming takes 4 bases off V and 5 bases off J; junction bases not matched to a gene: 6. Study-wide findings and limitations: Because the primary lesion, thyroid tissue, could not be accessed, the study looked at peripheral blood alone. Sequencing and analysis were restricted to the TCR beta chain. Preferential use of TRBV28, TRBJ1-2 and TRBJ2-5 was observed in persistent disease, whereas TRBV20-1 and TRBJ2-1 were favored in newly diagnosed disease. More public clonotypes were shared among persistent patients (over 2,500) than among newly diagnosed patients (966). Compared with newly diagnosed patients, persistent Graves' disease patients had lower TCR Shannon entropy and fewer highly expanded clones, which suggests clonal expansion. The authors acknowledged the small sample size as a limitation that may reduce accuracy.

The time point label for this specimen denotes: persistent/refractory GD, antithyroid drugs over 5 years with positive TRAb. For both TCR sequencing and RNA sequencing, RNA was extracted from PBMCs in TRIzol. The diagnosis of Graves' disease was made according to American Thyroid Association guidelines. Patients for the study were recruited at an endocrinology department in Xi'an, China. Each patient gave approximately 10 milliliters of peripheral blood, collected in an EDTA anticoagulant tube. PBMCs were isolated by Ficoll Paque Plus density gradient separation without further T cell sorting. An Agilent 2100 Bioanalyzer and agarose gel were used to check RNA quality, and a NanoDrop 2000 was used to measure RNA concentration.

This clonotype was sampled from a female donor with Graves disease. Recombination linked TRBV12-3 or TRBV12-4 to TRBJ2-5, and TRBD1 matches 8 of the central bases. Sequencing used peripheral blood mononuclear cells (PBMCs), obtained when the disease was refractory, from a patient treated with antithyroid drugs. The base sequence is TGTGCCAGCAGTTCTCGGACAGGGACGGAGACCCAGTACTTC. Its protein product is CASSSRTGTETQYF.